Each of the 22 T cell receptor beta chains below was sequenced from the same sample in a study of cytomegalovirus exposure and HLA in healthy donors. Generated by immunoSEQ multiplex PCR, the TCRdb table keeps only in-frame clones and is missing some. The sample holds some 210,000 clones, over 75% seen once. Sequences were obtained from PBMCs. All receptors come from a woman in her late teens or twenties in good health and CMV-seropositive.

V is TRBV28 and J is TRBJ2-1; 7 nucleotides line up with TRBD1. V was pared by 3 bases and J by 7 bases, with 9 bases of the junction left unmatched. The germline V gene has CDR1 MDHEN and CDR2 SYDVKM. CDR3 length equals 15 residues. Here the CDR3 reads CASSLTGFGRNEQFF. For the CDR3, the DNA is TGTGCCAGCAGTTTGACAGGGTTTGGGCGGAATGAGCAGTTCTTC.

The table lists this clone with a count of one. This chain joins TRBV11-3 and TRBJ2-1; the D gene is possibly TRBD2 (6 bases). The CDR3 runs 13 residues. CDR1 SGHNT and CDR2 YENEEA come from the germline V gene. The V end was cut by 8 bases, the J end by 0 bases, with 8 bases between. The CDR3 region has the DNA TGTGCCAGCGGGCGGGGCTCCTACAATGAGCAGTTCTTC. It yields the protein CASGRGSYNEQFF.

This chain joins TRBV7-3 and TRBJ1-2; possible D gene TRBD1, 5 bases. The CDR3 sequence is 13 residues long. V shed 2 bases and J shed 7 bases, with 11 bases lying between them. Per germline, CDR1 SGHTA and CDR2 FQGTGA. The CDR3 loop reads CASSLGTGAGYTF. The CDR3 coding sequence is TGTGCCAGCAGCTTAGGTACTGGGGCTGGCTACACCTTC.

V gene TRBV6-6 combines with J gene TRBJ1-5; no definite D call. The CDR3 length is 14 residues. V dropped 2 bases and J dropped 2 bases, with 7 bases sitting between them. Looked up from germline, CDR1 is MNHNY and CDR2 is SVGAGI (reference sequence). The CDR3 is CASSYAEGNQPQHF. The CDR3, as DNA: TGTGCCAGCAGTTACGCCGAGGGCAATCAGCCCCAGCATTTT.

The V call is TRBV30, the J call TRBJ1-1; the match to TRBD1 covers 8 bases. The CDR3 length is 13 residues. With V trimmed by 2 bases and J by 4 bases, 3 bases remained unmatched. The germline V gene encodes CDR1 GTSNPN and CDR2 SVGIG (reference sequence). The CDR3 DNA follows: TGTGCCTGGAGTAGACAGGGGTCCACTGAAGCTTTCTTT. Protein product: CAWSRQGSTEAFF.

The V call is TRBV5-4, the J call TRBJ1-2; D gene ambiguous. This CDR3 contains 15 residues. Per the germline V gene, CDR1 is SGHNT and CDR2 is YYREEE (reference sequence). Trimming shortened V by 0 bases and J by 7 bases, and 16 bases separated the two germline ends. CDR3 sequence: CASSLVSGPTSGYTF. The CDR3 nucleotides read TGTGCCAGCAGCTTGGTGTCAGGTCCAACGTCTGGCTACACCTTC.

Only one count was recorded for this clone. The chain is built from TRBV5-1 and TRBJ1-1; no reliable D call. CDR1 and CDR2 (germline): SGHRS, YFSETQ. The CDR3 runs 15 residues. V was cut by 2 bases and J by 1 base, with 12 bases left in between. CDR3 in amino acids: CASSFLAGGNTEAFF. Here the CDR3 DNA reads TGCGCCAGCAGCTTTCTAGCGGGCGGGAACACTGAAGCTTTCTTT. The whole variable domain, filled in from reference TRBV5-1 and TRBJ1-1, reads KAGVTQTPRYLIKTRGQQVTLSCSPISGHRSVSWYQQTPGQGLQFLFEYFSETQRNKGNFPGRFSGRQFSNSRSEMNVSTLELGDSALYLCASSFLAGGNTEAFFGQGTRLTVV.

The sample holds one count of this clone. This chain links TRBV9 with TRBJ1-1; D not resolved. The V gene's germline CDR1 is SGDLS and CDR2 YYNGEE. The CDR3 totals 15 residues. V lost 0 bases, J lost 2 bases, and 11 bases lay in between. In DNA, the CDR3 is TGTGCCAGCAGCGTAGCTGGGCAGGTCAACACTGAAGCTTTCTTT. Residues: CASSVAGQVNTEAFF. The entire variable domain, with the rest obtained from reference TRBV9 and TRBJ1-1, is as follows: DSGVTQTPKHLITATGQRVTLRCSPRSGDLSVYWYQQSLDQGLQFLIQYYNGEERAKGNILERFSAQQFPDLHSELNLSSLELGDSALYFCASSVAGQVNTEAFFGQGTRLTVV.

J is TRBJ1-1 and V is TRBV9; 7 bases line up with TRBD1. CDR3 size: 17 residues. V dropped 0 bases and J dropped 1; count of bases not matched to a gene: 9. Germline values: CDR1 SGDLS, CDR2 YYNGEE. CDR3 sequence: CASSVGIATGKNTEAFF. In DNA form, the CDR3 reads TGTGCCAGCAGCGTAGGGATCGCGACAGGGAAGAACACTGAAGCTTTCTTT.

The V gene is TRBV19, the J gene TRBJ1-1, with TRBD1 matching 8 bases. J was trimmed by 5 bases and V by 6 bases; bases with no gene match: 8. The CDR3 has 14 amino acids. The germline V gene has CDR1 LNHDA and CDR2 SQIVND (reference sequence). The CDR3 nucleotides are TGTGCCAGTAGCGCGGACAGGGCGGTAACTGAAGCTTTCTTT. It encodes CASSADRAVTEAFF.

V is TRBV6-4 and J is TRBJ1-2; perhaps TRBD1 as D (5 bases). Trimming stripped 6 bases from V and 7 bases from J, with 15 bases between. Germline V CDR1 and CDR2: MRHNA, SNTAGT. The CDR3 covers 13 residues. The CDR3 nucleotides read TGTGCCAGCAGCGGGCAGGGAAGTGCTGGCTACACCTTC. Protein sequence: CASSGQGSAGYTF.

The chain couples TRBV27 to TRBJ2-7, with D perhaps matching TRBD1 (5 bases). The ends were cut back, 3 bases at V and 2 bases at J, with 8 bases in the middle. This CDR3 comprises 13 residues. Germline V CDR1 and CDR2: MNHEY, SMNVEV (reference sequence). The CDR3 DNA reads TGTGCCAGCAGTTTTGGCAGGGCCTACGAGCAGTACTTC. It specifies CASSFGRAYEQYF.

The J gene is TRBJ2-3, the V gene TRBV30; 8 bases align to TRBD2. Germline CDR1 reads GTSNPN; CDR2 reads SVGIG (reference sequence). V shed 1 base, J shed 5 bases, and the junction held 14 bases outside the gene matches. The CDR3 length is 17 residues. The CDR3 is CAWSDHLAGPLEDTQYF. As DNA, the CDR3 is TGTGCCTGGAGTGACCACTTAGCGGGACCCCTAGAAGATACGCAGTATTTT.

The V call is TRBV28, the J call TRBJ2-6; no reliable D call. Trimming shortened V by 5 bases and J by 3 bases, and 8 bases separated the two germline ends. The CDR3 runs 14 residues. In germline, CDR1 is MDHEN, CDR2 SYDVKM. The DNA of the CDR3 is TGTGCCAGCAGTCCCAGTGGTGGGGCCAACGTCCTGACTTTC. Protein sequence: CASSPSGGANVLTF.

This clone has a handful of counts. The chain recombines TRBV30 with TRBJ1-1; D is ambiguous. This CDR3 contains 11 residues. Trimming shortened V by 5 bases and J by 1 base, and 5 bases separated the two germline ends. CDR1 and CDR2 from the germline V gene are GTSNPN and SVGIG (reference sequence). Written as DNA, the CDR3 is TGTGCCTGGGAGGGGAACACTGAAGCTTTCTTT. Protein product: CAWEGNTEAFF.

The chain is built from TRBV27 and TRBJ2-5, with 7 bases matching TRBD2. With V trimmed by 4 bases and J by 3 bases, 5 bases remained unmatched. Looked up from germline, CDR1 is MNHEY and CDR2 is SMNVEV (reference sequence). The CDR3 loop spans 14 amino acids. CDR3 region: CASSSAGAEETQYF. DNA of the CDR3: TGTGCCAGCAGTTCTGCGGGAGCGGAAGAGACCCAGTACTTC.

This clone was detected once. The chain couples TRBV5-1 to TRBJ1-4; TRBD1 matches 9 bases. Germline V lookup: CDR1 SGHRS, CDR2 YFSETQ. The junction had 6 bases not matched to a gene; V was cut back by 4 bases and J by 8 bases. The CDR3 is 14 amino acids. The DNA for the CDR3 is TGCGCCAGCAGCATTACAGGGGGCGGGGAAAAACTGTTTTTT. This codes for CASSITGGGEKLFF.

The rearrangement uses TRBV10-2 and TRBJ1-1, with a possible D match to TRBD1 (6 bases). V lost 4 bases and J 10 bases, leaving 22 bases between the germline ends. The germline CDR1 and CDR2 sequences are WSHSY and SAAADI. The CDR3 extends over 15 amino acids. The CDR3 DNA follows: TGCGCCAGCAGTGTACCCGGGACATCAACCATGGGAGCTTTCTTT. Residues: CASSVPGTSTMGAFF.

There are a few counts of this clone. The chain couples TRBV5-6 to TRBJ1-2; D not certain. The germline V gene has CDR1 SGHDT and CDR2 YYEEEE. There are 11 residues in the CDR3. Trimming left V 5 bases short and J 2 bases short, with 4 bases between. In DNA, the CDR3 is TGTGCCAGCAGGCGGAACTATGGCTACACCTTC. This sequence encodes CASRRNYGYTF.

This chain uses TRBV7-9 with TRBJ2-1; tentatively, D is TRBD2 (5 bases). Germline lookup yields CDR1 SEHNR and CDR2 FQNEAQ (reference sequence). V was shortened by 1 base and J by 7 bases, with 5 bases between the two germline ends. The CDR3 is 12 residues long. CDR3 sequence: CASSLVANEQFF. The CDR3 nucleotides are TGTGCCAGCAGCTTAGTAGCGAATGAGCAGTTCTTC.

The genes are TRBV5-6 and TRBJ1-1, with 7 bases matching TRBD1. The germline V gene encodes CDR1 SGHDT and CDR2 YYEEEE. The CDR3 is made up of 16 amino acids. Unmatched junction bases numbered 10, after V lost 2 bases and J lost 3 bases. CDR3 in DNA: TGTGCCAGCAGCTTTGACCTGACAGGGATCGACACTGAAGCTTTCTTT. It encodes CASSFDLTGIDTEAFF. The variable domain in full, completed from reference TRBV5-6 and TRBJ1-1, reads DAGVTQSPTHLIKTRGQQVTLRCSPKSGHDTVSWYQQALGQGPQFIFQYYEEEERQRGNFPDRFSGHQFPNYSSELNVNALLLGDSALYLCASSFDLTGIDTEAFFGQGTRLTVV.

CDR3 sequence: CASRATSVTYEQYF. DNA for the CDR3: TGTGCCAGCAGGGCGACTAGCGTAACCTACGAGCAGTACTTC. J is TRBJ2-7 and V is TRBV2; TRBD2 agrees at 8 bases. The V segment lost 6 bases and the J segment 2 bases; nucleotides outside the gene matches: 6. CDR1 and CDR2 (germline): SNHLY, FYNNEI. The CDR3 consists of 14 residues.